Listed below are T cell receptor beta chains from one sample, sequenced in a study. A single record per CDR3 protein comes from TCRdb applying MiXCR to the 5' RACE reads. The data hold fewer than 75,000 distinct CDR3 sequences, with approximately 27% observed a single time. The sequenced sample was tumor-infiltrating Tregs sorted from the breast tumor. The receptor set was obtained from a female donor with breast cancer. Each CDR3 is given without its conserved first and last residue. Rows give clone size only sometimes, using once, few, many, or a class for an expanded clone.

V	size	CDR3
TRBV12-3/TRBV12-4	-	ASSLLSITGELF
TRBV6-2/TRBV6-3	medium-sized	ASGTLRNEQF
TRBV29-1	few	SVYDSEAF
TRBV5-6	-	ASSLGEHTDTQY
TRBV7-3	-	ASSLVRGTEAF
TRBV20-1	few	SARIGGRSYEQY
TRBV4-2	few	ASSPQNRINQPQH
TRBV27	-	ASRDYQGGTGELF
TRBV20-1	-	SANRRGNTEAF
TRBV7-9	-	ASSSGTSRQPQH
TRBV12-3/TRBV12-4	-	ASREREAGAQY
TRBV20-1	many	SATEGGQGGYGYT
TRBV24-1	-	ATSANGQGKEQY
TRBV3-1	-	ASSQVRGEQF
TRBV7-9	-	ASSLDRVAGNTIY
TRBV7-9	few	ASSWTGGGTDTQY
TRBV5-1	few	ASSFATNSYEQY
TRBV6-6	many	ASRDRYSGNTIY